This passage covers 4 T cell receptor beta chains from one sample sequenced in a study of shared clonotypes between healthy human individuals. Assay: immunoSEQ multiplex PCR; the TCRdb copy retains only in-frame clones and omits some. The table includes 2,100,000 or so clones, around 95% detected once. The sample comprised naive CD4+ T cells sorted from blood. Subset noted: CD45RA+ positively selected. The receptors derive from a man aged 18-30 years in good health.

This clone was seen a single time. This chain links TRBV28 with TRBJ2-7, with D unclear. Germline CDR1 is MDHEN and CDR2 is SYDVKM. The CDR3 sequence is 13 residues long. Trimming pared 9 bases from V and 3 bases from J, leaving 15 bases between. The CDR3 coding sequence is TGTGCCAGTTGTATATCAATCAACTACGAGCAGTACTTC. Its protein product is CASCISINYEQYF. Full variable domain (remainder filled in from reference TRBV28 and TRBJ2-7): DVKVTQSSRYLVKRTGEKVFLECVQDMDHENMFWYRQDPGLGLRLIYFSYDVKMKEKGDIPEGYSVSREKKERFSLILESASTNQTSMYLCASCISINYEQYFGPGTRLTVT.

CDR3 sequence: CASSQAGSVSNQPQHF. The CDR3 DNA is TGCGCCAGCAGCCAAGCAGGGTCAGTTAGCAATCAGCCCCAGCATTTT. The V gene is TRBV4-1, the J gene TRBJ1-5; a weak D match, TRBD1 (5 bases). Germline-derived CDR1 and CDR2 are MGHRA and YSYEKL. The CDR3 totals 16 residues. Deletions cut 1 base from V and 0 bases from J, with 10 bases between.

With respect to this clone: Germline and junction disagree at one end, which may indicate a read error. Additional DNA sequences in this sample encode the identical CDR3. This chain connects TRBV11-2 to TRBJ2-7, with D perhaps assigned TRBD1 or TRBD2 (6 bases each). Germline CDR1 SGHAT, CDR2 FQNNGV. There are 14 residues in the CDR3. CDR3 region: CASSLDRGAYEQYF. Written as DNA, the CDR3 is TGTGCCAGCAGCCTAGATAGGGGGGCCTACGAGCAGTACTTC. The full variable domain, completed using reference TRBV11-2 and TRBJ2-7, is EAGVAQSPRYKIIEKRQSVAFWCNPISGHATLYWYQQILGQGPKLLIQFQNNGVVDDSQLPKDRFSAERLKGVDSTLKIQPAKLEDSAVYLCASSLDRGAYEQYFGPGTRLTVT.

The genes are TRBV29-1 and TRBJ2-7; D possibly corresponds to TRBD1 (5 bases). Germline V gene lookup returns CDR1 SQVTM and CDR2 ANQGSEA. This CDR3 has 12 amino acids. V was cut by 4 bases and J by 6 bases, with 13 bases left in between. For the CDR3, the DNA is TGCAGCGTTGGGGGCCCCATCGGCGAGCAGTACTTC. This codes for CSVGGPIGEQYF.